Reported below is one T cell receptor (beta chain). What it binds is not known. Within the ViraFEST assay, antigen-specific CD4+ T cells underwent expansion with viral peptide pools prior to sequencing. Subsequent to approximately 11 days of culture, CD4+ T cells were isolated. None of these healthy vaccinees had been infected with SARS-CoV-2 before vaccination. The researchers cultured fewer than 2.5 million PBMC per well with approximately 11 IU/ml IL-2 and around 9.5 ug/ml peptides. Half the medium was replaced with IL-2 medium on days 3 and 7. This entry comes from a study of vaccination effects on CD4 cells after COVID-19. Study conclusions and caveats: Only a single clone (1 of 255 vaccine-induced clones in healthy vaccinees) cross-reacted with common cold coronaviruses.

Germline CDR1 SGHRS, CDR2 YFSETQ. J gave up 0 bases and V 4 bases, and 6 bases lay outside the gene matches. The CDR3 covers 17 residues. Repertoires were generated with immunoSEQ multiplex PCR, while TCRdb's copy carries only in-frame clones and drops some. This table has some 68,000 clones, approximately 70% appearing once. This sequence originates from a human donor who received a COVID-19 vaccine. Material: CD4+ T cells from PBMCs cultured with HCoV-OC43 spike peptides, obtained before COVID-19 vaccination. As for subset: HCoV-OC43 spike overlapping peptide pool stimulation. V is TRBV5-1 and J is TRBJ1-4; 10 bases fit TRBD1. CDR3 sequence (DNA): TGCGCCAGCAGCCGGTCGGGGACAGGGGCAACTAATGAAAAACTGTTTTTT. This codes for CASSRSGTGATNEKLFF.